The sequence of this T cell receptor beta chain was determined in a study of shared clonotypes between healthy human individuals. Deep-level settings were used for running the assay. Per the study methods: Without quality scores, immunoSEQ junctional reads could not be filtered like full-length reads. The repertoire was sequenced with immunoSEQ multiplex PCR; TCRdb's copy has only in-frame clones and lacks some. The D gene and trimming were derived from the DNA, and the V and J assignments and clone size from that table. Among roughly 1,500,000 clones, about 98% were seen once, and the ten largest hold 0.45%. The germline gives CDR1 SGHTA, CDR2 FQGNSA. V shed 2 bases, J shed 5 bases, and the junction held 7 bases outside the gene matches. The CDR3 is made up of 16 amino acids.

The chain recombines TRBV7-2 with TRBJ2-3, with TRBD2 matching over 10 bases. Material: naive CD4+ T cells sorted from blood. The subset was: CD45RA+ positively selected. This clonotype was sampled from a young man in good health. CDR3 sequence: CASSLFPSGGQDTQYF. DNA for the CDR3: TGTGCCAGCAGCTTATTTCCTAGCGGGGGCCAAGATACGCAGTATTTT.